This TCR beta chain was documented in a study of T cell responses to AZD1222 COVID-19 vaccine. Repertoires were generated with immunoSEQ multiplex PCR, while TCRdb's copy carries only in-frame clones and drops some. This table has about 180,000 clones, roughly 88% appearing once. Whole-study results and caveats: Spike-specific TCR repertoires showed rising breadth and depth after two AZD1222 doses. Of spike-specific TCRs, nearly half reportedly target regions left unmutated in variants. Baseline testing showed seropositivity in only a handful of AZD1222 recipients. Donors were mostly white British, more females; clonal diversity possibly underestimated.

For this clone: Its antigen is unidentified.

The CDR3 contains 15 residues. Germline-derived CDR1 and CDR2 are MGHRA and YSYEKL. With 0 bases removed from V and 4 bases from J, the gap between germline ends came to 12 bases. The sample consisted of peripheral blood, taken 28 days after the second AZD1222 dose. This receptor was taken from an adult who received the AZD1222 COVID-19 vaccine. The chain has TRBV4-1 and TRBJ1-2, with D perhaps TRBD1 (6 bases). The DNA of the CDR3 is TGCGCCAGCAGCCAAGATCAGGGGCTGAGCTATGGCTACACCTTC. It yields the protein CASSQDQGLSYGYTF.